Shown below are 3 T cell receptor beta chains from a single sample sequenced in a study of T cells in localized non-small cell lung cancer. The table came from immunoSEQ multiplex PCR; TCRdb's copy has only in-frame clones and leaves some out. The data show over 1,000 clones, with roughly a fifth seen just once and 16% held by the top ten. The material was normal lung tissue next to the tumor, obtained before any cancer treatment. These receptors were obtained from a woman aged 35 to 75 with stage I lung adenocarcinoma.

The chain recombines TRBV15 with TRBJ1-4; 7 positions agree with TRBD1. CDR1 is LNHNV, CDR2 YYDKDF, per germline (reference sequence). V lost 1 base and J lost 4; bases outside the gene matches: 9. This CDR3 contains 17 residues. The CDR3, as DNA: TGTGCCACCAGCAGAGGTCACTTGGGACAGAATAATGAAAAACTGTTTTTT. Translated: CATSRGHLGQNNEKLFF.

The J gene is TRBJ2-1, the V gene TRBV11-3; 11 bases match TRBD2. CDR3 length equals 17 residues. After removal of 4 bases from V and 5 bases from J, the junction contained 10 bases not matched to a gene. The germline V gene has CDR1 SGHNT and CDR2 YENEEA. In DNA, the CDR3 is TGTGCCAGCAGCTATTACGGGACTAGCGGACACAACAATGAGCAGTTCTTC. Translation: CASSYYGTSGHNNEQFF.

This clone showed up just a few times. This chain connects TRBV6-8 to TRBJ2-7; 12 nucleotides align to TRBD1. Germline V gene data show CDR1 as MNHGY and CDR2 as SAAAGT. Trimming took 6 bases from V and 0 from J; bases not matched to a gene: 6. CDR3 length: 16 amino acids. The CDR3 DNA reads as TGTGCCAGCAGGGAGGGGACAGGGGGCTTCTCCTACGAGCAGTACTTC. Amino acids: CASREGTGGFSYEQYF.